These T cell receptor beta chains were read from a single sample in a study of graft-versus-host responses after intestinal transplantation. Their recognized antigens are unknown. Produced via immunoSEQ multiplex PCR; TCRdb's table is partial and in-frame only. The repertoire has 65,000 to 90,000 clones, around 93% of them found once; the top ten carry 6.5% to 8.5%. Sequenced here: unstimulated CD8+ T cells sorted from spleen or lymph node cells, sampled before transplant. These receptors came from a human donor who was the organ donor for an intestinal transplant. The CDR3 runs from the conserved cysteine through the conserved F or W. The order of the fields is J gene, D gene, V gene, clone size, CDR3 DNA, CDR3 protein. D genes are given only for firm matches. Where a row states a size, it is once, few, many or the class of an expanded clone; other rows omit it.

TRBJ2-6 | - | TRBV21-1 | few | TGTGCCAGCAGCAAAGCGCTTACAGGCGCTGGGGCCAACGTCCTGACTTTC | CASSKALTGAGANVLTF
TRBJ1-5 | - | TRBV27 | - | TGTGCCAGCAGTCCCCAGGACAGCTATCAGCCCCAGCATTTT | CASSPQDSYQPQHF
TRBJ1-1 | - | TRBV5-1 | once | TGCGCCAGCAGCTCGGTAGGACCTCCGGGCACTGAAGCTTTCTTT | CASSSVGPPGTEAFF
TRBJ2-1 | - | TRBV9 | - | TGTGCCAGCGGTAGTGTTGCCTACAATGAGCAGTTCTTC | CASGSVAYNEQFF
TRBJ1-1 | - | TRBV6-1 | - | TGTGCCAGCAGTGAAAAGGAAAACACTGAAGCTTTCTTT | CASSEKENTEAFF
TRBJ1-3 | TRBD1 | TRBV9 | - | TGTGCCAGCAGCGATACAGGGGGCCCTGGAAACACCATATATTTT | CASSDTGGPGNTIYF
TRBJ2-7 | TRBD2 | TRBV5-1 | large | TGCGCCAGCAGCTCTAGCGGGAGCTCCTACGAGCAGTACTTC | CASSSSGSSYEQYF
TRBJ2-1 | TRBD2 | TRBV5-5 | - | TGTGCCAGCAGCTCGTCGCGGGGGTGGAATGAGCAGTTCTTC | CASSSSRGWNEQFF
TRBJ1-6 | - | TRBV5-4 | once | TGTGCCAGCAGCTTATCAGTTTATTCACCCCTCCACTTT | CASSLSVYSPLHF
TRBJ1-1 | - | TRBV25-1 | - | TGTGCCAGCAGTGATTTAGGGAACACTGAAGCTTTCTTT | CASSDLGNTEAFF
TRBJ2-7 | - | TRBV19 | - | TGTGCCAGTAGTAGGGGGGGCTCGGAGCAGTACTTC | CASSRGGSEQYF
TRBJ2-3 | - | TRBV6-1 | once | TGTGCCAGCACCGAATGGGATTCCTCCACAGATACGCAGTATTTT | CASTEWDSSTDTQYF
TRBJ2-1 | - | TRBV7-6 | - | TGTGCCAGCAGCTTAAATTTTAGGGGGGCGACCTACAATGAGCAGTTCTTC | CASSLNFRGATYNEQFF
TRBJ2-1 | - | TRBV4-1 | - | TGCGCCAGCAGCCGACCTCACAATGAGCAGTTCTTC | CASSRPHNEQFF
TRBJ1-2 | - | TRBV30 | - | TGTGCCTGGGACCAGGGTGACTATGGCTACACCTTC | CAWDQGDYGYTF
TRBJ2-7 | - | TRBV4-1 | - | TGCGCCAGCAGCCAAGACCGGGGTGCTTACTACGAGCAGTACTTC | CASSQDRGAYYEQYF
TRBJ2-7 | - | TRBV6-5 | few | TGTGCCAGCGGCCCTGAGGGGGGGGGCTACGAGCAGTACTTC | CASGPEGGGYEQYF
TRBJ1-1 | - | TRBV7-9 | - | TGTGCCAGCAGACAGGACCCAAACACTGAAGCTTTCTTT | CASRQDPNTEAFF
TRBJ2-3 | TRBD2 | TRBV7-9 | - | TGTGCCAGCAGCCTCGGGACTAGCGGCCCAGATACGCAGTATTTT | CASSLGTSGPDTQYF
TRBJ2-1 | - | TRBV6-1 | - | TGTGCCAGCAGTTCTCGACTAGTCGGCGAGCAGTTCTTC | CASSSRLVGEQFF
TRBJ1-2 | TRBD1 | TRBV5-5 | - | TGTGCCAGCAGCTTTGGACAGGGTATCCTAACGCTCTATGGCTACACCTTC | CASSFGQGILTLYGYTF
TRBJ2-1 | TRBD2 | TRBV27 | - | TGTGCCAGCAGTTTATTGTTTAGCGGGAGGAATGAGCAGTTCTTC | CASSLLFSGRNEQFF
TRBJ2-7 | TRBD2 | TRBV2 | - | TGTGCCAGCCAAACCTCGGGGGAGGGCCCGTACGAGCAGTACTTC | CASQTSGEGPYEQYF
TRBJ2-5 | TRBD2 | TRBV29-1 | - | TGCAGCGCCCGACTAGCGGGGGCCAGGGAGACCCAGTACTTC | CSARLAGARETQYF
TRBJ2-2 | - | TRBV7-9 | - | TGTGCCAGCAGCTTGACTGCGAACACCGGGGAGCTGTTTTTT | CASSLTANTGELFF
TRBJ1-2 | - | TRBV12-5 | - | TGTGCTAGTGGTTTGGGGCTCACGGCAGGGTCCACCTTC | CASGLGLTAGSTF
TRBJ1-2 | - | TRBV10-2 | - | TGCGCCAGCAGAAACCGACAGGCCGCCTATGGCTACACCTTC | CASRNRQAAYGYTF
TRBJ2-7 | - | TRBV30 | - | TGTGCCTGGAGTGCCGGGGGCGGGAGCTACGAGCAGTACTTC | CAWSAGGGSYEQYF
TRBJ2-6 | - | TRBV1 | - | TGCACCAGCAGCCAAGATCTTTTACAGGGTGGTCTTACTGGGGCCAACGTCCTGACTTTC | CTSSQDLLQGGLTGANVLTF
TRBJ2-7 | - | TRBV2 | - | TGTGCCAGCAGTGAGAACGTTTCCTACGAGCAGTACTTC | CASSENVSYEQYF
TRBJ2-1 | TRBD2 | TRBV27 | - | TGTGCCAGCAGTTTGTCCAACCGCCCGGGGGGGCCTTTAAATGAGCAGTTCTTC | CASSLSNRPGGPLNEQFF
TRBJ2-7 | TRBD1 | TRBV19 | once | TGTGCCAGTAGTATAGGGACAGGGCCCCCCTACGAGCAGTACTTC | CASSIGTGPPYEQYF
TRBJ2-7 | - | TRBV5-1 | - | TGCGCCAGCAGCTCCAGGGGCCTCAGCGATTACGAGCAGTACTTC | CASSSRGLSDYEQYF
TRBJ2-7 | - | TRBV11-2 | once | TGTGACAGCAGCTTTATTAGCTACGAGCAGTACTTC | CDSSFISYEQYF
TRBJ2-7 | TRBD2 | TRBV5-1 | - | TGCGCCAGCAGCTTGGTTAGCGGGAAGGTCTACGAGCAGTACTTC | CASSLVSGKVYEQYF
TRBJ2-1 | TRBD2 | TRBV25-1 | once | TGTGCCAGCAGCCTAGCGGGAGGGGTCGGTGAGCAGTTCTTC | CASSLAGGVGEQFF
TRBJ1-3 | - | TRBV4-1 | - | TGCGCCAGCAGCCTATTAGCGGATTCTGGAAACACCATATATTTT | CASSLLADSGNTIYF
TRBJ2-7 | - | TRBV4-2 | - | TGTGCCAGCAGCCACGAGACAGGAGGCTACGAGCAGTACTTC | CASSHETGGYEQYF
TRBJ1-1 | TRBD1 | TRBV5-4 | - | TGTGCCAGCAGTTCCTGGGGACAGACAGAAGCTTTCTTT | CASSSWGQTEAFF
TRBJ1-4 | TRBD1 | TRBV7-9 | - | TGTGCCAGCAGCGAACGGGACAGGGGTTTTAATGAAAAACTGTTTTTT | CASSERDRGFNEKLFF
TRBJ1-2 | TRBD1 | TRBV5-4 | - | TGTGCCAGCAGCTCCGCGACAGGGAACTATGGCTACACCTTC | CASSSATGNYGYTF
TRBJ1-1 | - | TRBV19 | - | TGTGCCAGTAGTATCGGTACGGGGGGGACTGAAGCTTTCTTT | CASSIGTGGTEAFF
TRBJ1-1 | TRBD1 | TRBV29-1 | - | TGCAGCGTTAGGACAGGGACGTACACTGAAGCTTTCTTT | CSVRTGTYTEAFF
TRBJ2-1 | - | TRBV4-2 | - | TGTGCCAGCAGCCACCCGATCGGGACTGGATCCTACAATGAGCAGTTCTTC | CASSHPIGTGSYNEQFF
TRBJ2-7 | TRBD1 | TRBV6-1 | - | TGTGCCAGCAGTGAAAAGGTTCCGCAGGGGGTCGACGAGCAGTACTTC | CASSEKVPQGVDEQYF
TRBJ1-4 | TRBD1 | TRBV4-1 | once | TGCGCCAGCAGCCCAACTTATGAGACAGGGAGCCCGTTGGGTAATGAAAAACTGTTTTTT | CASSPTYETGSPLGNEKLFF
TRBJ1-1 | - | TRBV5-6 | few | TGTGCCAGCAGCTGGGGGGGTGAGAGAGAAGGAACTGAAGCTTTCTTT | CASSWGGEREGTEAFF
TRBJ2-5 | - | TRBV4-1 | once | TGCGCCAGCAGCCAAGATTGGATTCCTTTGGAGACCCAGTACTTC | CASSQDWIPLETQYF
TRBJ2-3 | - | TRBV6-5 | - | TGTGCCAGCAGTCCGGCCTCTGGGACCGGTACGCAGTATTTT | CASSPASGTGTQYF
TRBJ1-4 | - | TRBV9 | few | TGTGCCAGCAGCGTAGGGGGAGGGTGGGGTGAAAAACTGTTTTTT | CASSVGGGWGEKLFF
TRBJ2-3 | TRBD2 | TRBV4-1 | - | TGCGCCAGCAGCCAAGAGGGGTGCCTAGCGGGAGAAGATACGCAGTATTTT | CASSQEGCLAGEDTQYF
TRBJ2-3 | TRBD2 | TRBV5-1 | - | TGCGCCAGCAGCGATGGACTAGCGGGGGTGAAACCTAGCACAGATACGCAGTATTTT | CASSDGLAGVKPSTDTQYF
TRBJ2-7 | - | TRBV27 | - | TGTGCCAGCAGTTTAGGGTATAATGTGGGATTCCACGAGCAGTACTTC | CASSLGYNVGFHEQYF
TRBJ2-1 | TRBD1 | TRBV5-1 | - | TGCGCCAGCAGCCTTGAAATGGGACAGGGGCGGTTCTTC | CASSLEMGQGRFF
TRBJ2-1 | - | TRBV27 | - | TGTGCCAGCAGTTTAATTGGTTACAATGAGCAGTTCTTC | CASSLIGYNEQFF
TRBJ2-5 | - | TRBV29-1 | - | TGCAGCGTTGAGTCTTGGGGGGATGAAGAGACCCAGTACTTC | CSVESWGDEETQYF
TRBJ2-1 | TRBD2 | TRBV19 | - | TGTGCCAGTAGTCATGGGGGACTAGCGGGTTACAATGAGCAGTTCTTC | CASSHGGLAGYNEQFF
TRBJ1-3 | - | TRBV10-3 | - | TGTGCCATCAGTGAGGGGGACTCTGGAAACACCATATATTTT | CAISEGDSGNTIYF
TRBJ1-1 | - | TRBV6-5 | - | TGTGCCAGCAGCCAGGAACCGGGACACCCGGAAGCTTTCTTT | CASSQEPGHPEAFF
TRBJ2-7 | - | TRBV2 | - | TGTGCCAGCACCTTACAGGGCTACGAGCAGTACTTC | CASTLQGYEQYF